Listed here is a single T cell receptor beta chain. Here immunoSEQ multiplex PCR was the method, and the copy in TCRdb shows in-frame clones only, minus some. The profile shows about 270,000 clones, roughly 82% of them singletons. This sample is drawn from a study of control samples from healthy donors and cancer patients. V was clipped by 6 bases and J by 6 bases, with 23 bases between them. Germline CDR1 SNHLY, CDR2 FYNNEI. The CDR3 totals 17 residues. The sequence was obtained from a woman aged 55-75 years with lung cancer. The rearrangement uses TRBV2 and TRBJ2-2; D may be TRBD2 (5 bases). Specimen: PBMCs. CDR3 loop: CASSAAVASLGAGELFF. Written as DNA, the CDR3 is TGTGCCAGCAGCGCCGCCGTAGCGAGCCTCGGGGCCGGGGAGCTGTTTTTT.